This T cell receptor (beta chain) was retrieved from a study of blood T cell repertoires in COVID-19. Study context: Nucleic acid was either cDNA or gDNA, and it came from T cells, B-cell-depleted T cells, or PBMCs.

Clones were sequenced by immunoSEQ multiplex PCR, and TCRdb holds only the in-frame ones, with some missing. Of 100,000 to 150,000 clones in the sample, about 88% were seen once. The length of the CDR3 is 19 residues. Germline values: CDR1 LGHNA, CDR2 YNFKEQ. V dropped 0 bases and J dropped 5; count of bases not matched to a gene: 14. This sequence was found in a man aged 45-65 years with active COVID-19. The rearrangement uses TRBV4-2 and TRBJ2-2, with 8 bases fitting TRBD2. Sequenced input: peripheral blood. CDR3 bases: TGTGCCAGCAGCCAAGACGCTAGCGGGCGGGTGCCAGTGACCGGGGAGCTGTTTTTT. It yields the protein CASSQDASGRVPVTGELFF.